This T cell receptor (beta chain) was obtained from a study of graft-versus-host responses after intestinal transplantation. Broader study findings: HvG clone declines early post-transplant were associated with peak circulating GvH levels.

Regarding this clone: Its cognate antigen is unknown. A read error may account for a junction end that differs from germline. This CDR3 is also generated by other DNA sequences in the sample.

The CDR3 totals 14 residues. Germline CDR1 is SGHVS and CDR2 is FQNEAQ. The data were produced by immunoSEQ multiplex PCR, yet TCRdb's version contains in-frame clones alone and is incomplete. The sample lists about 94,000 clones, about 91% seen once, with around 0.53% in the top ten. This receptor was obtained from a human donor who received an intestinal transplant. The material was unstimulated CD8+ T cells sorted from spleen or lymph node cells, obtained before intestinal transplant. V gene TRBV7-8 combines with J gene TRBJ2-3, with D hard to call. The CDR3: CASSFWRPTDTQYF. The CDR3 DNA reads TGTGCTAGCAGCTTTTGGAGACCCACAGATACGCAGTATTTT.